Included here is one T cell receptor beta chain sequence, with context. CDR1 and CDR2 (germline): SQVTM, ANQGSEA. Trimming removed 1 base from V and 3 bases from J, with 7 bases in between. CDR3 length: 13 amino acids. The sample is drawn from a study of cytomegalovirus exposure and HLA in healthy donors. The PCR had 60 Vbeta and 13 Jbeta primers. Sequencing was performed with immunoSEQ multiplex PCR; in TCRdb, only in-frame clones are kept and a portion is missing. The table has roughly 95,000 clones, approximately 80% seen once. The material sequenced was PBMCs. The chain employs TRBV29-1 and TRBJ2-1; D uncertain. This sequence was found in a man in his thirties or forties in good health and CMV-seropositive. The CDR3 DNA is TGCAGCGTTGAAGGAGACAACTACAATGAGCAGTTCTTC. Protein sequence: CSVEGDNYNEQFF.